This T cell receptor beta chain was observed in a study of T cell changes during pregnancy in multiple sclerosis. Only in-frame clones appear in the TCRdb table, and some are missing; sequencing was by immunoSEQ multiplex PCR. Counted here are approximately 87,000 clones, about 89% occurring once; the ten biggest clones make up approximately 0.45%. Germline V gene sequence: CDR1 SGHAT, CDR2 FQNNGV. This CDR3 has 19 amino acids. The V segment lost 5 bases and the J segment 8 bases; nucleotides outside the gene matches: 21. The clonotype originates from a female donor with multiple sclerosis, enrolled in a pregnancy study. J is TRBJ1-4 and V is TRBV11-2; TRBD1 matches 9 bases. Material: CD4+ T cells from peripheral blood mononuclear cells, obtained in the second trimester of pregnancy. CDR3 residues: CASSLGRSTGGWKREKLFF. The CDR3 DNA follows: TGTGCCAGCAGCCTAGGCCGTAGTACAGGGGGCTGGAAGAGGGAAAAACTGTTTTTT. The whole variable domain, remainder taken from reference TRBV11-2 and TRBJ1-4, is EAGVAQSPRYKIIEKRQSVAFWCNPISGHATLYWYQQILGQGPKLLIQFQNNGVVDDSQLPKDRFSAERLKGVDSTLKIQPAKLEDSAVYLCASSLGRSTGGWKREKLFFGSGTQLSVL.